This TCR beta chain came from a study of T cell repertoires in cytomegalovirus infection. The germline V and J ends were trimmed by 9 bases and 6 bases, with 12 bases remaining between them. This CDR3 is 12 amino acids long. CDR1 is LNHDA, CDR2 SQIVND, per germline (reference sequence). Each CDR3 protein gets one entry after TCRdb re-called the reads with MiXCR. The sample includes approximately 910,000 distinct CDR3 sequences, approximately 33% of them seen just once. Many counts were recorded for this clonotype. Its specificity is not known. The sequence was obtained from a human donor in good health (CMV status not recorded). Some clones in this sample may be carry-over from other donors' samples. This sample comprised cultured CD8+ T cells from PBMCs, obtained from culture after CMV antigen stimulation. The rearrangement uses TRBV19 and TRBJ2-1, with D maybe TRBD2 (6 bases). CDR3 DNA: TGTGCCAGCTCCAGGAGGGGCAATGAGCAGTTCTTC. This translates into CASSRRGNEQFF.